This TCR beta chain was profiled in a study of blood T cells in healthy people across ages. Study-wide context: There was about one barcoded beta molecule captured by template switching per two T cells. Overall study findings and caveats: TCR beta diversity tracked closely with naive T cell percentage. Estimates drawn from one million T cells were deemed to understate diversity.

Combining a sample-barcoded 5' primer with a J-beta primer mix, a second PCR ran for roughly 7 to 12 cycles. Every cDNA molecule bore a tag from a template-switch adaptor containing 12 random nucleotides. TCRdb analysed the 5' RACE reads with MiXCR anew, one entry per CDR3 protein. Of about 640,000 distinct CDR3 sequences listed, 58% were seen once; the top ten hold 35% to 40%. Concerning this clonotype: Antigen specificity is unknown.

Germline CDR1 is SNHLY and CDR2 is FYNNEI. The V and J ends lost 3 bases and 1 base respectively, with 10 bases between them. This CDR3 region has 15 residues. The rearrangement links TRBV2 to TRBJ1-5; D is unresolved. The sequenced sample was blood. This TCR derives from a man in his sixties in good health. The CDR3 nucleotides are TGTGCCAGCAGTGAGCAAGAAGGGAGCAATCAGCCCCAGCATTTT. Its protein is CASSEQEGSNQPQHF.